One sample yielded the 13 T cell receptor beta chains listed below, sequenced in a study of CD8+ T cells in alopecia areata. Reverse transcription of extracted RNA yielded cDNA, which provided the sequencing template. Sequencing used immunoSEQ multiplex PCR; TCRdb keeps in-frame clones, though not all of them. The table lists about 140,000 clones, approximately 90% of them singletons. The treatment: oral pan-JAK inhibitor, 5-10 mg twice daily. Sequencing used CD8+ T cells sorted from blood, obtained at week 4, from a patient treated with tofacitinib. The receptors here all came from a human donor with alopecia areata.

This clone is a singleton in its sample. The V call is TRBV7-9, the J call TRBJ1-5, with a possible D match to TRBD1 (5 bases). CDR1 and CDR2 from the germline V gene are SEHNR and FQNEAQ (reference sequence). This CDR3 has 16 amino acids. V shed 4 bases and J shed 5 bases, with 18 bases lying between them. The CDR3 region has the DNA TGTGCCAGCAGCTCCCTGGGGGGGACCGCCCATCAGCCCCAGCATTTT. Translation: CASSSLGGTAHQPQHF.

The chain uses TRBV14 and TRBJ1-1; D unclear. The V gene lost 3 bases and the J gene lost 1 base, with 3 bases spanning the gap. CDR1 is SGHDN and CDR2 is FVKESK in the germline V gene. CDR3 length: 12 amino acids. CDR3 nucleotide sequence: TGTGCCAGCAGCCAGCAGAACACTGAAGCTTTCTTT. Its translation: CASSQQNTEAFF. Supplemented by reference TRBV14 and TRBJ1-1, the full variable domain reads EAGVTQFPSHSVIEKGQTVTLRCDPISGHDNLYWYRRVMGKEIKFLLHFVKESKQDESGMPNNRFLAERTGGTYSTLKVQPAELEDSGVYFCASSQQNTEAFFGQGTRLTVV.

This clone was detected once. This specimen includes other DNA sequences encoding the same CDR3. The chain recombines TRBV29-1 with TRBJ2-1; 7 nucleotides match TRBD2. CDR3 length: 13 residues. After removal of 4 bases from V and 0 bases from J, the junction contained 0 bases not matched to a gene. Germline CDR1 is SQVTM and CDR2 is ANQGSEA. Here the CDR3 reads CSVAGGSYNEQFF. The DNA for the CDR3 is TGCAGCGTTGCGGGGGGCTCCTACAATGAGCAGTTCTTC.

This sequence joins TRBV7-8 and TRBJ2-4; 9 bases agree with TRBD1. The CDR3 has 16 residues. V trimming: 5 bases; J trimming: 0 bases; junction bases outside the gene matches: 5. Germline V lookup: CDR1 SGHVS, CDR2 FQNEAQ. CDR3 sequence reads: CASSTGTGRAKNIQYF. For the CDR3, the DNA is TGTGCCAGCAGCACCGGGACAGGGCGAGCCAAAAACATTCAGTACTTC.

This clone was counted a few times. This rearrangement joins TRBV30 to TRBJ2-1; 15 nucleotides match TRBD2. Germline V gene data show CDR1 as GTSNPN and CDR2 as SVGIG (reference sequence). V shed 4 bases and J 0 bases; nucleotides not matched to a gene: 13. The CDR3 runs to 20 residues. CDR3 protein: CAWIAFGLAGGPGSYNEQFF. For the CDR3, the DNA is TGTGCCTGGATCGCCTTCGGACTAGCGGGAGGGCCTGGCTCCTACAATGAGCAGTTCTTC.

This rearrangement joins TRBV29-1 to TRBJ2-7, with no clear D. The CDR3 runs to 12 residues. Germline V lookup: CDR1 SQVTM, CDR2 ANQGSEA. V was shortened by 1 base and J by 3 bases, with 7 bases between the two germline ends. The CDR3 region has the DNA TGCAGCGTTGAAGCGGGCCTCTACGAGCAGTACTTC. It translates to CSVEAGLYEQYF.

This chain links TRBV4-2 with TRBJ2-7; D gene unclear. The V end was cut by 0 bases, the J end by 2 bases, with 17 bases between. This CDR3 is built from 17 residues. CDR1 and CDR2 from the germline V gene are LGHNA and YNFKEQ. CDR3 amino acids: CASSQDQSSRPAYEQYF. The CDR3 region has the DNA TGTGCCAGCAGCCAAGATCAGTCCAGCCGCCCCGCCTACGAGCAGTACTTC.

This clone was detected a few times. This chain connects TRBV10-2 to TRBJ2-3, with TRBD1 as a possible D gene (5 bases). The CDR3 covers 11 residues. The germline CDR1 and CDR2 sequences are WSHSY and SAAADI. V lost 10 bases to trimming and J lost 4 bases, with 9 bases between them. CDR3 region: CATETADTQYF. DNA for the CDR3: TGCGCCACGGAGACAGCAGATACGCAGTATTTT.

Of note for this clone: Compared with germline, one end of the junction differs, possibly owing to a read error. This specimen includes other DNA sequences encoding the same CDR3. The rearrangement uses TRBV29-1 and TRBJ2-1; D may be TRBD1 or TRBD2 (6 bases each). The germline gives CDR1 SQVTM, CDR2 ANQGSEA. This CDR3 comprises 13 residues. CDR3: CSVEGGSYNEQFF. The CDR3 DNA reads TGCAGCGTCGAAGGGGGGTCCTACAATGAGCAGTTCTTC.

In its sample, this clone was seen once. The chain combines TRBV14 with TRBJ2-2; 7 bases agree with TRBD1. J lost 3 bases, V lost 4 bases, and 5 bases had no gene match. The CDR3 covers 15 residues. Germline values: CDR1 SGHDN, CDR2 FVKESK. Here the CDR3 DNA reads TGTGCCAGCAGCCCGACAGGGCTAGACACCGGGGAGCTGTTTTTT. Translating gives CASSPTGLDTGELFF.

The chain uses TRBV5-4 and TRBJ2-2; 7 bases line up with TRBD1. The CDR3 is 15 amino acids. Germline V CDR1 and CDR2: SGHNT, YYREEE (reference sequence). Losses at the gene ends were 4 bases for V and 3 bases for J; bases not matched to a gene: 6. In DNA, the CDR3 is TGTGCCAGCAGCCGGACAGGAGTCGACACCGGGGAGCTGTTTTTT. Translation gives CASSRTGVDTGELFF.

The chain combines TRBV5-6 with TRBJ2-7; 8 bases align to TRBD1. The V and J ends lost 0 bases and 6 bases, in that order; junction bases with no gene match: 5. CDR3 size: 14 residues. Per the germline V gene, CDR1 is SGHDT and CDR2 is YYEEEE. The CDR3 DNA is TGTGCCAGCAGCTTGGCCGCAACAGGGGGCGAGCAGTACTTC. Its protein is CASSLAATGGEQYF. The complete variable domain, with remaining parts taken from reference TRBV5-6 and TRBJ2-7, reads DAGVTQSPTHLIKTRGQQVTLRCSPKSGHDTVSWYQQALGQGPQFIFQYYEEEERQRGNFPDRFSGHQFPNYSSELNVNALLLGDSALYLCASSLAATGGEQYFGPGTRLTVT.

The chain combines TRBV4-2 with TRBJ2-3; D gene ambiguous. The V gene's germline CDR1 is LGHNA and CDR2 YNFKEQ. With 2 bases removed from V and 0 bases from J, the gap between germline ends came to 12 bases. The CDR3 covers 16 residues. The chain's CDR3 is CASSQRAATSTDTQYF. The CDR3 DNA reads as TGTGCCAGCAGCCAAAGGGCGGCTACTAGCACAGATACGCAGTATTTT.